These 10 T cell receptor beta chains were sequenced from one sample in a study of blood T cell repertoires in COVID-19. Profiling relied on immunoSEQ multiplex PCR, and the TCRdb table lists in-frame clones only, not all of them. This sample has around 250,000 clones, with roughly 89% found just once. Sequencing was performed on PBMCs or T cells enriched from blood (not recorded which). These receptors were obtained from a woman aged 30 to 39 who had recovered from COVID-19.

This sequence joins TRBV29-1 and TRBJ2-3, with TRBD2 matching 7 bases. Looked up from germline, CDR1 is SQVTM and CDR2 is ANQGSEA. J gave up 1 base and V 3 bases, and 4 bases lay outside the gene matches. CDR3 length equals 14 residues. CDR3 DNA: TGCAGCGTTGATGGAGCGGGGCGCACAGATACGCAGTATTTT. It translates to CSVDGAGRTDTQYF.

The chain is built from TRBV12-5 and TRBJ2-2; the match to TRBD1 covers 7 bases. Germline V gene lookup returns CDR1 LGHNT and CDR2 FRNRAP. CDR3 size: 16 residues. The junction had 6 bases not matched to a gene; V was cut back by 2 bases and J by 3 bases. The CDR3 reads CASGLSHRGDTGELFF. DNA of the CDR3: TGTGCTAGTGGTTTGTCCCACAGGGGAGACACCGGGGAGCTGTTTTTT.

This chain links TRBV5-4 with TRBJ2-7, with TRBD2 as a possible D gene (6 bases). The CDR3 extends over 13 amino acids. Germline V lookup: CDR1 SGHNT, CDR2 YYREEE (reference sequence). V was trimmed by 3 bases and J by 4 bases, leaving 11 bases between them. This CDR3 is CASSSGLLYEQYF. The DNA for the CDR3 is TGTGCCAGCAGCTCGGGACTTTTATACGAGCAGTACTTC.

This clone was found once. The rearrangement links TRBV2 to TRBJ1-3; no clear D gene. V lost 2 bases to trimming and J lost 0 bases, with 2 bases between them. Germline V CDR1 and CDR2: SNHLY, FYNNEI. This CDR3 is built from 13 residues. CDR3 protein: CASSERSGNTIYF. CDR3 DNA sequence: TGTGCCAGCAGTGAACGCTCTGGAAACACCATATATTTT. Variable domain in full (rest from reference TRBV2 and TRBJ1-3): EPEVTQTPSHQVTQMGQEVILRCVPISNHLYFYWYRQILGQKVEFLVSFYNNEISEKSEIFDDQFSVERPDGSNFTLKIRSTKLEDSAMYFCASSERSGNTIYFGEGSWLTVV.

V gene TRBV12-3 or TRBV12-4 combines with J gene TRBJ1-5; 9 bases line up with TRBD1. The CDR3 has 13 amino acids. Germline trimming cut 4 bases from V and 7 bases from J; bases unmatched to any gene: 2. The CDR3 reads CASSSDRGQPQHF. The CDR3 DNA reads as TGTGCCAGCAGTTCGGACAGGGGACAGCCCCAGCATTTT.

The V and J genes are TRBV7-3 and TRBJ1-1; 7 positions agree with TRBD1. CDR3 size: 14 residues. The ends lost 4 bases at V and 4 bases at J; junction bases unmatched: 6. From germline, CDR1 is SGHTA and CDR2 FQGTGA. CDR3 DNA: TGTGCCAGCAGCTCTTCAGGGGGATTCACTGAAGCTTTCTTT. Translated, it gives CASSSSGGFTEAFF.

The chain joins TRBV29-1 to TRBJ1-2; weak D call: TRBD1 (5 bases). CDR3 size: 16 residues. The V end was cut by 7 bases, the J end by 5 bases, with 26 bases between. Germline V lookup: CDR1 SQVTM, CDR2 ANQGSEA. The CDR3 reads CSARGFQEATKYGYTF. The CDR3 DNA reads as TGCAGCGCTCGGGGGTTTCAGGAAGCCACCAAATATGGCTACACCTTC.

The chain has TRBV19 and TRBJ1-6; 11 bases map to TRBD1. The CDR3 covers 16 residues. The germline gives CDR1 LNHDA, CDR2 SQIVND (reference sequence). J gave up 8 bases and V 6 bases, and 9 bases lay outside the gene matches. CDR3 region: CASRQSGTGGYSPLHF. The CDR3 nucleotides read TGTGCCAGTAGACAATCCGGGACAGGGGGATATTCACCCCTCCACTTT.

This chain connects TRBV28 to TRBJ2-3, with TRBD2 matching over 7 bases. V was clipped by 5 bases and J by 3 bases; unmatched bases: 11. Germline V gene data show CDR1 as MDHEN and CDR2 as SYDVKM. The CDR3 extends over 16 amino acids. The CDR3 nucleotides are TGTGCCAGCAGTATCGCGGGAGCTCGAAGGACAGATACGCAGTATTTT. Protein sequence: CASSIAGARRTDTQYF.

The DNA of the CDR3 is TGTGCCAGCAGCCCAGGCACAGGTATCAATGAGCAGTTCTTC. It is translated as CASSPGTGINEQFF. The chain has TRBV21-1 and TRBJ2-1; TRBD1, the table's D call, was not compared with the DNA. TRBV21-1 is assigned pseudogene status. The CDR3 runs to 14 residues.